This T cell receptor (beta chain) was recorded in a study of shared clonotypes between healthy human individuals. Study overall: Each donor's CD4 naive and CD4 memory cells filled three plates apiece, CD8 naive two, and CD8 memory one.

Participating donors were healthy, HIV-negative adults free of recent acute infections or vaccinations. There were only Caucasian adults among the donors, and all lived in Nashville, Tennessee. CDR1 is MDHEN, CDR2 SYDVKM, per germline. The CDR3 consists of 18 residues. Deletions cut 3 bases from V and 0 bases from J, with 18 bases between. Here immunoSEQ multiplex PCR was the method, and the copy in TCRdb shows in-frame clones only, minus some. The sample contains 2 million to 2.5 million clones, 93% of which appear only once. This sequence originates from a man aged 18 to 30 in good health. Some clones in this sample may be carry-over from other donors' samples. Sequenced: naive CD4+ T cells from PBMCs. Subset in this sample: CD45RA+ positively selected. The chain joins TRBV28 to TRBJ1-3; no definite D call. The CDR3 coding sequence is TGTGCCAGCAGTTTGGCAGGCCCGCTGAGGAGCTCTGGAAACACCATATATTTT. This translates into CASSLAGPLRSSGNTIYF.